The sample holds a few counts of the clone carrying this T cell receptor beta chain. This sample was taken from a study of blood T cell repertoires in COVID-19. Study summary: The cDNA or gDNA used as material had been derived from T cells, B-cell-depleted T cells, or PBMCs.

Profiled with immunoSEQ multiplex PCR; TCRdb holds only in-frame clones, not every one. Of about 59,000 clones in the sample, over 75% were seen once. The sequence was collected from a man aged 55 to 69 with acute or convalescent COVID-19. The sequenced material came from peripheral blood.

The CDR3 sequence is CASSPNRDPEAFF. The CDR3 DNA reads as TGTGCCAGCAGCCCGAACAGGGACCCCGAAGCTTTCTTT. J is TRBJ1-1 and V is TRBV11-2; D may be TRBD1 (6 bases). Trimming pared 5 bases from V and 8 bases from J, leaving 15 bases between. This CDR3 spans 13 amino acids. Per germline, CDR1 SGHAT and CDR2 FQNNGV. Filled out from reference TRBV11-2 and TRBJ1-1, the complete variable domain reads EAGVAQSPRYKIIEKRQSVAFWCNPISGHATLYWYQQILGQGPKLLIQFQNNGVVDDSQLPKDRFSAERLKGVDSTLKIQPAKLEDSAVYLCASSPNRDPEAFFGQGTRLTVV.